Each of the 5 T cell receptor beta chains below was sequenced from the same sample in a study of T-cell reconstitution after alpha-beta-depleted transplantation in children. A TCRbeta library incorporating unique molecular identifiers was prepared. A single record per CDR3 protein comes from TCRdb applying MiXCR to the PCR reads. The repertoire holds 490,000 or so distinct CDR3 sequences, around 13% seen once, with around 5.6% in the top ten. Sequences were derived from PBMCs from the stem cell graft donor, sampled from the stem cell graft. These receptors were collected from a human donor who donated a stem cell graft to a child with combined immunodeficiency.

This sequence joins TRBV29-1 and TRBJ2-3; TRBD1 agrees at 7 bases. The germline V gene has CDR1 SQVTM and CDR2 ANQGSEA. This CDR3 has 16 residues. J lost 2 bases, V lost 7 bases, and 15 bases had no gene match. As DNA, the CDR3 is TGCAGCGCAGGGACAGACCACGGTCCATACACAGATACGCAGTATTTT. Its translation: CSAGTDHGPYTDTQYF.

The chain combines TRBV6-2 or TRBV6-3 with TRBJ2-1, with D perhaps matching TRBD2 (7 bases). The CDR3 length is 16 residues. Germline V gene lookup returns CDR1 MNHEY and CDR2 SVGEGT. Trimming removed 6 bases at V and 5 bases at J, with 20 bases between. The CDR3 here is CASREWTGGHNNEQFF. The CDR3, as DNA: TGTGCCAGCAGAGAATGGACCGGGGGGCATAACAATGAGCAGTTCTTC.

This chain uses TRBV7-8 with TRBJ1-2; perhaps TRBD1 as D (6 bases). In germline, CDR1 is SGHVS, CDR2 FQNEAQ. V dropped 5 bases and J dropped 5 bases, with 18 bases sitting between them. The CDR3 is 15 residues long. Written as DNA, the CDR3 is TGTGCCAGCAGCCCCCAAAATGGGGGGGCGTATGGCTACACCTTC. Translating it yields CASSPQNGGAYGYTF.

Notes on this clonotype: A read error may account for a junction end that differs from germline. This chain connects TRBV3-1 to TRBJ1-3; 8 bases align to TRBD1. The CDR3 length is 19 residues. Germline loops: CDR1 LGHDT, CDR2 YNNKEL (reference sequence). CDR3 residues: CAISVIGTGRSPGVNTIYF. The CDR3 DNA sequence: TGTGCCATCAGCGTTATTGGGACAGGCAGGAGCCCTGGCGTAAACACCATATATTTT.

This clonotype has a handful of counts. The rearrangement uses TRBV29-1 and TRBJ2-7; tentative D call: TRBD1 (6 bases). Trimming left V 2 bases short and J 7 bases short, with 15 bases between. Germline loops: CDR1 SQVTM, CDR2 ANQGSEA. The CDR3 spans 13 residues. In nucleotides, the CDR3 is TGCAGCGTTGAAAACAGGGCGACTGGTGAGCAGTACTTC. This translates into CSVENRATGEQYF.